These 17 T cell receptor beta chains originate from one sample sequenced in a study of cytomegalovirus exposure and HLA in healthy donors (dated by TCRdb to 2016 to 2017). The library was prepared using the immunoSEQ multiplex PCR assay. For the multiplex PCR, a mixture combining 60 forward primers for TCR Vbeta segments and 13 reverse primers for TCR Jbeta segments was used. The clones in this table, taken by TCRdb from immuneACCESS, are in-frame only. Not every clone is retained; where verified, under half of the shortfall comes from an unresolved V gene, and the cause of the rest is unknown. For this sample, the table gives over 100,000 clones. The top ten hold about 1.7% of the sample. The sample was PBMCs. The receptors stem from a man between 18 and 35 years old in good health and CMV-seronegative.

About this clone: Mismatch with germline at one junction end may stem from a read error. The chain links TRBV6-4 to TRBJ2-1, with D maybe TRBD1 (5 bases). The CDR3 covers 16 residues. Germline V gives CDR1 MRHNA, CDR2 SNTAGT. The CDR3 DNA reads TGTGCCAGCAGTGACTCCCCCGGACACTCCCACAATGAGCAGTTCTTC. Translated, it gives CASSDSPGHSHNEQFF.

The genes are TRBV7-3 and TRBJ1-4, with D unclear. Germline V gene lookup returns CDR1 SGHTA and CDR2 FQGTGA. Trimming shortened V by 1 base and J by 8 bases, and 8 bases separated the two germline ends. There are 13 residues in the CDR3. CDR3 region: CASSLKGSEKLFF. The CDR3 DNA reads TGTGCCAGCAGCTTAAAAGGGAGCGAAAAACTGTTTTTT.

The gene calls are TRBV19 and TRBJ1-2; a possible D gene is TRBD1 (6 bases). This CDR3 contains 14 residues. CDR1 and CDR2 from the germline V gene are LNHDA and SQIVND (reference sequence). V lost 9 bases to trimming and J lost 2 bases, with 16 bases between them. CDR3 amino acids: CASRTSTGNYGYTF. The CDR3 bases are TGTGCCAGCCGTACCAGTACAGGGAACTATGGCTACACCTTC. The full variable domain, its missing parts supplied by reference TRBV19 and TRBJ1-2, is DGGITQSPKYLFRKEGQNVTLSCEQNLNHDAMYWYRQDPGQGLRLIYYSQIVNDFQKGDIAEGYSVSREKKESFPLTVTSAQKNPTAFYLCASRTSTGNYGYTFGSGTRLTVV.

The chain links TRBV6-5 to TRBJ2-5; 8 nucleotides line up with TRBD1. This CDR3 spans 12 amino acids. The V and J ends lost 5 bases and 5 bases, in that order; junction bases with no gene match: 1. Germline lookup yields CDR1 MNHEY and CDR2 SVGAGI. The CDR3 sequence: CASSRDRETQYF. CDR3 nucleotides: TGTGCCAGCAGTCGGGACAGGGAGACCCAGTACTTC.

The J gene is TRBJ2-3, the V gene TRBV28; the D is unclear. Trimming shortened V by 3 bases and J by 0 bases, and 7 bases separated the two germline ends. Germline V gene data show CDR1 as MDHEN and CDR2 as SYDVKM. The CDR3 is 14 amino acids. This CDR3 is CASSLSTSTDTQYF. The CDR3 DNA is TGTGCCAGCAGTTTGTCGACTAGCACAGATACGCAGTATTTT.

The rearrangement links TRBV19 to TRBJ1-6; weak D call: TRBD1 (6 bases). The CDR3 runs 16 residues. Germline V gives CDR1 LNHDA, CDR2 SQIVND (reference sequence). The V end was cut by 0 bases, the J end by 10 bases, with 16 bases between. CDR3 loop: CASSIDYRVNSSPLHF. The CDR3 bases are TGTGCCAGTAGTATAGACTACAGGGTGAATTCCTCACCCCTCCACTTT.

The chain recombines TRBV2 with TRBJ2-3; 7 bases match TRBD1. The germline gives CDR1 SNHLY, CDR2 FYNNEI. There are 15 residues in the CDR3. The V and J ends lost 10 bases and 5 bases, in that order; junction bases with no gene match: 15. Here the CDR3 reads CATIRQDRLRDTQYF. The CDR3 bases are TGTGCCACTATAAGGCAGGACAGGCTTCGAGATACGCAGTATTTT.

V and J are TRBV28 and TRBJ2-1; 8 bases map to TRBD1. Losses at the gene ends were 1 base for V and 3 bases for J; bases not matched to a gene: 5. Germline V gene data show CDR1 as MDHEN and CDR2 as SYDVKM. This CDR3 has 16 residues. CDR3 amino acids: CASSLSGGKDYNEQFF. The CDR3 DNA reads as TGTGCCAGCAGTTTATCAGGGGGCAAAGACTACAATGAGCAGTTCTTC.

The CDR3 bases are TGCGCCAGCAGCCAAGATCAAACAGGCTTCACAGATACGCAGTATTTT. This encodes CASSQDQTGFTDTQYF. The gene calls are TRBV4-3 and TRBJ2-3, with D possibly being TRBD1 (5 bases). Looked up from germline, CDR1 is LGHNA and CDR2 is YSLEER. The CDR3 spans 16 residues. V was trimmed by 0 bases and J by 2 bases, leaving 12 bases between them.

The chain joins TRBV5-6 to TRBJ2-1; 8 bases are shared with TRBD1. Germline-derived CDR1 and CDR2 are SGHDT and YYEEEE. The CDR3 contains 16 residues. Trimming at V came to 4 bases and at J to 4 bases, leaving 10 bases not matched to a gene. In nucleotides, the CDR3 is TGTGCCAGCAGCCGGGACAGGCTTGCTACGTACAATGAGCAGTTCTTC. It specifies CASSRDRLATYNEQFF. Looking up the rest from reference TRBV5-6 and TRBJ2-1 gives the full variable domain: DAGVTQSPTHLIKTRGQQVTLRCSPKSGHDTVSWYQQALGQGPQFIFQYYEEEERQRGNFPDRFSGHQFPNYSSELNVNALLLGDSALYLCASSRDRLATYNEQFFGPGTRLTVL.

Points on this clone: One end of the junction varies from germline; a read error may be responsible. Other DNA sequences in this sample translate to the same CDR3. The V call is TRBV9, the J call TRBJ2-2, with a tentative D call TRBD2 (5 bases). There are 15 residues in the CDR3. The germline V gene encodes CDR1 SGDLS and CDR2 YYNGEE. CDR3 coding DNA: TGTGCCAGTAGCGTAGGAGCAACGAACACCGGGGAGCTGTTTTTT. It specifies CASSVGATNTGELFF. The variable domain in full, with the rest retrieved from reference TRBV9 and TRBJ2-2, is DSGVTQTPKHLITATGQRVTLRCSPRSGDLSVYWYQQSLDQGLQFLIQYYNGEERAKGNILERFSAQQFPDLHSELNLSSLELGDSALYFCASSVGATNTGELFFGEGSRLTVL.

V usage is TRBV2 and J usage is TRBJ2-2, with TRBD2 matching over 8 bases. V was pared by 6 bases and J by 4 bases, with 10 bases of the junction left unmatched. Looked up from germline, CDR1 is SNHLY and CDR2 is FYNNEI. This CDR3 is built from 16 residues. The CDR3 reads CASRRTSLGATGELFF. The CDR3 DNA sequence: TGTGCCAGCAGGAGGACTAGCTTAGGAGCCACCGGGGAGCTGTTTTTT.

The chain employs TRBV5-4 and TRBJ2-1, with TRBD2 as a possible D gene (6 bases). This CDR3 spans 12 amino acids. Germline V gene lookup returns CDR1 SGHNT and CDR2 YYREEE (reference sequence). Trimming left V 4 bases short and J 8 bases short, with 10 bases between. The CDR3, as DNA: TGTGCCAGCAGCCAAACTAGCTATGAGCAGTTCTTC. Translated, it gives CASSQTSYEQFF.

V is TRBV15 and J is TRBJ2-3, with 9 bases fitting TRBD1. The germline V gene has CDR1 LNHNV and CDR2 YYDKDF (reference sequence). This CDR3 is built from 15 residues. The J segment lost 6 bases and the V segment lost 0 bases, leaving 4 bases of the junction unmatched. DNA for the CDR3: TGTGCCACCAGCAGAGATTGGGACAGGGCGGATACGCAGTATTTT. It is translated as CATSRDWDRADTQYF. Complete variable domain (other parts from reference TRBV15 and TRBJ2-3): DAMVIQNPRYQVTQFGKPVTLSCSQTLNHNVMYWYQQKSSQAPKLLFHYYDKDFNNEADTPDNFQSRRPNTSFCFLDIRSPGLGDTAMYLCATSRDWDRADTQYFGPGTRLTVL.

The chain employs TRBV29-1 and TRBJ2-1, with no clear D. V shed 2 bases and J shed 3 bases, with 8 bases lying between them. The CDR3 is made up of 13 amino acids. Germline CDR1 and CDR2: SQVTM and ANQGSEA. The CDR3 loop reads CSVELGGYNEQFF. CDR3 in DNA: TGCAGCGTTGAACTAGGCGGCTACAATGAGCAGTTCTTC.

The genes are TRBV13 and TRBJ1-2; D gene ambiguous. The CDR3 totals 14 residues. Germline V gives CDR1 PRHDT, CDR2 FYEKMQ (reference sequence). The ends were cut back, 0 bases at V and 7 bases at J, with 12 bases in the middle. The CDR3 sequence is CASSLGRGGPGYTF. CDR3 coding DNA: TGTGCCAGCAGCTTAGGCCGAGGAGGACCTGGCTACACCTTC.

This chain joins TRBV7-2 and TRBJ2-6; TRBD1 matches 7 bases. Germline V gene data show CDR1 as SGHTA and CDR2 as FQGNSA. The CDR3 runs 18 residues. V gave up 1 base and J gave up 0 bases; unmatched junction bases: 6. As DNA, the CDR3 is TGTGCCAGCAGCTTAGTCGGGACAGCTAGCTCTGGGGCCAACGTCCTGACTTTC. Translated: CASSLVGTASSGANVLTF.